The 10 T cell receptor beta chains listed next were all sequenced from one sample in a study of response to subunit inactivated influenza vaccine. TCRdb re-called the RT-PCR reads through MiXCR, storing one row per CDR3 protein. The table includes roughly 460,000 distinct CDR3 sequences, 11% detected once. The source material was PBMCs from blood, sampled about 40 days after vaccination. These receptors were taken from a middle-aged man who received an inactivated influenza vaccine.

J is TRBJ2-1 and V is TRBV3-1, with 14 positions matching TRBD2. The germline CDR1 and CDR2 sequences are LGHDT and YNNKEL (reference sequence). J was trimmed by 6 bases and V by 1 base; bases with no gene match: 5. The CDR3 is 17 amino acids. The CDR3 protein is CASSQGLAGGPGNEQFF. DNA of the CDR3: TGTGCCAGCAGCCAAGGACTAGCGGGAGGGCCAGGCAATGAGCAGTTCTTC.

This clonotype came up a few times. This chain uses TRBV15 with TRBJ2-3; TRBD2 aligns across 9 bases. The CDR3 is made up of 20 amino acids. V lost 0 bases, J lost 0 bases, and 13 bases stayed unmatched. Germline CDR1 reads LNHNV; CDR2 reads YYDKDF (reference sequence). The CDR3 sequence is CATSRDRGLAFRSSTDTQYF. The CDR3 bases are TGTGCCACCAGCAGAGATCGAGGACTAGCGTTTAGATCTAGCACAGATACGCAGTATTTT.

This clonotype was seen repeatedly, ten times or more. The V and J genes are TRBV7-2 and TRBJ1-5, with D possibly being TRBD1 (6 bases). The CDR3 spans 15 residues. V lost 6 bases to trimming and J lost 5 bases, with 17 bases between them. Germline values: CDR1 SGHTA, CDR2 FQGNSA. The CDR3 sequence: CASSPQGQLDQPQHF. In DNA, the CDR3 is TGTGCCAGCAGTCCACAGGGTCAATTGGATCAGCCCCAGCATTTT. Full variable domain (outside the CDR3, taken from reference TRBV7-2 and TRBJ1-5): GAGVSQSPSNKVTEKGKDVELRCDPISGHTALYWYRQSLGQGLEFLIYFQGNSAPDKSGLPSDRFSAERTGGSVSTLTIQRTQQEDSAVYLCASSPQGQLDQPQHFGDGTRLSIL.

Comments on this clonotype: A much larger clone differs from this one at a single base, so this may be a read error. The chain has TRBV7-8 and TRBJ2-3; possibly TRBD2 for D (7 bases). The germline V gene encodes CDR1 SGHVS and CDR2 FQNEAQ. The CDR3 covers 18 residues. In DNA form, the CDR3 reads TGTGCCAGCAGCTCCGGTCTTCTGGCGGGAGCCTGGACAGCTACGCAGTATTTT. As protein: CASSSGLLAGAWTATQYF. Complete variable domain (other parts from reference TRBV7-8 and TRBJ2-3): GAGVSQSPRYKVAKRGQDVALRCDPISGHVSLFWYQQALGQGPEFLTYFQNEAQLDKSGLPSDRFFAERPEGSVSTLKIQRTQQEDSAVYLCASSSGLLAGAWTATQYFGPGTRLTVL.

V is TRBV12-3 or TRBV12-4 and J is TRBJ1-5, with TRBD1 matching 9 bases. J lost 5 bases, V lost 6 bases, and 2 bases had no gene match. The CDR3 loop spans 13 amino acids. The CDR3 nucleotides are TGTGCCAGCAGGGGGACAGGGCATCAGCCCCAGCATTTT. This gives the protein CASRGTGHQPQHF.

The chain joins TRBV7-9 to TRBJ2-1; tentative D call: TRBD1 (6 bases). Germline CDR1 and CDR2: SEHNR and FQNEAQ (reference sequence). V was trimmed by 5 bases and J by 5 bases, leaving 16 bases between them. The CDR3 has 15 amino acids. DNA for the CDR3: TGTGCCAGCAGCAACCTCCGGGACACCCACAATGAGCAGTTCTTC. This codes for CASSNLRDTHNEQFF.

This clonotype was recorded at least ten times. The chain joins TRBV12-3 or TRBV12-4 to TRBJ1-5; unclear D gene. Trimming took 3 bases from V and 2 from J, leaving 11 bases between them. The CDR3 extends over 15 amino acids. The CDR3, as DNA: TGTGCCAGCAGTTTTGTCGGTGGGCGCAATCAGCCCCAGCATTTT. Protein product: CASSFVGGRNQPQHF.

This clonotype was detected a few times. This rearrangement joins TRBV11-1 to TRBJ2-1; D assignment may be TRBD1 or TRBD2 (9 bases each). Germline CDR1 is SGHAT and CDR2 is FQDESV (reference sequence). With 5 bases removed from V and 0 bases from J, the gap between germline ends came to 20 bases. This CDR3 contains 18 residues. The CDR3, as DNA: TGTGCCAGCAGCCAGCTAGCGGGGACAGGGAGCTCCTACAATGAGCAGTTCTTC. Translating it yields CASSQLAGTGSSYNEQFF.

Only a few counts were recorded for this clonotype. This chain connects TRBV10-3 to TRBJ2-1; D may be TRBD1 (6 bases). The CDR3 has 12 residues. In germline, CDR1 is ENHRY, CDR2 SYGVKD. Trimming took off 7 bases at V and 5 bases at J, with 9 bases between the two ends. The CDR3 DNA reads as TGTGCCATCACGGGACAAGACAATGAGCAGTTCTTC. Encoded protein: CAITGQDNEQFF.

The genes are TRBV5-8 and TRBJ2-7, with D tentatively TRBD1 (6 bases). The CDR3 runs to 13 residues. The V end was cut by 3 bases, the J end by 3 bases, with 10 bases between. CDR1 is SGHTS, CDR2 YDEGEE, per germline. The CDR3 DNA sequence: TGTGCCAGCAGCTGGGACATAGACTACGAGCAGTACTTC. Its translation is CASSWDIDYEQYF.